This T cell receptor (beta chain) was sequenced for a study of cytomegalovirus exposure and HLA in healthy donors. Study results and caveats: Later, an analysis found that common viral pathogens appeared to be linked with several of the most significant clusters.

Primers for the PCR totalled 60 Vbeta and 13 Jbeta. Libraries were prepared by immunoSEQ multiplex PCR; TCRdb keeps only in-frame clonotypes and omits some of them. Seen here are approximately 220,000 clones, 83% observed once, and the top ten hold approximately 1.4%. Details on this clone: Its antigen is currently unknown.

The germline V gene has CDR1 MDHEN and CDR2 SYDVKM. This CDR3 region has 14 residues. V was trimmed by 6 bases and J by 0 bases, leaving 8 bases between them. The chain has TRBV28 and TRBJ1-4; D ambiguous. This clonotype was sampled from a girl aged 10-17 years in good health and CMV-seronegative. Sequenced input: PBMCs. CDR3 sequence: CASRFSSTNEKLFF. The CDR3 DNA reads as TGTGCCAGCAGATTTTCTTCAACTAATGAAAAACTGTTTTTT. Drawing the rest from reference TRBV28 and TRBJ1-4, the complete variable domain is DVKVTQSSRYLVKRTGEKVFLECVQDMDHENMFWYRQDPGLGLRLIYFSYDVKMKEKGDIPEGYSVSREKKERFSLILESASTNQTSMYLCASRFSSTNEKLFFGSGTQLSVL.